Each of the 21 T cell receptor beta chains below was sequenced from the same sample in a study of human T cells and chemical hapten exposure. TCRdb re-analysed the RACE reads in MiXCR, keeping a single row per CDR3 protein. The sample includes some 110,000 distinct CDR3 sequences, about 34% of them seen just once. Sample time point: patch test 3, about 24 weeks after DPC sensitization. Treatment specified: therapeutic diphenylcyclopropenone sensitization with weekly scalp DPC. The material sequenced was whole blood, taken in connection with sensitization to the hapten diphenylcyclopropenone (DPC). The receptors here all came from a man aged 35 to 55 with alopecia areata. Some clones in this sample may be carry-over from other donors' samples.

V and J are TRBV4-2 and TRBJ2-3; 7 bases are a match to TRBD2. Germline V gives CDR1 LGHNA, CDR2 YNFKEQ. V was pared by 1 base and J by 8 bases, with 3 bases of the junction left unmatched. CDR3 length: 13 amino acids. CDR3 loop: CASSQGLAGTQYF. CDR3 DNA: TGTGCCAGCAGCCAAGGACTAGCCGGTACGCAGTATTTT.

J is TRBJ1-1 and V is TRBV4-3; D might be TRBD1 (6 bases). The CDR3 contains 14 residues. The germline V gene has CDR1 LGHNA and CDR2 YSLEER. The V gene lost 4 bases and the J gene lost 3 bases, with 12 bases spanning the gap. CDR3 nucleotide sequence: TGCGCCAGCAGCCCACGGTACAGGGACACTGAAGCTTTCTTT. This sequence encodes CASSPRYRDTEAFF.

The V and J genes are TRBV18 and TRBJ2-6; 9 nucleotides agree with TRBD1. CDR1 and CDR2 from the germline V gene are KGHSH and LQKENI. The CDR3 totals 16 residues. The V gene end was trimmed by 6 bases and the J gene end by 0 bases; junction bases not matched to a gene: 3. The chain's CDR3 is CASSSGQGSGANVLTF. CDR3 nucleotides: TGTGCCAGCTCTTCGGGACAGGGCTCTGGGGCCAACGTCCTGACTTTC.

The chain carries TRBV4-2 and TRBJ2-1; D unresolved. Germline lookup yields CDR1 LGHNA and CDR2 YNFKEQ. The CDR3 is made up of 13 amino acids. V gave up 1 base and J gave up 7 bases, with 8 bases separating them. CDR3 protein: CASSQVEKNEQFF. CDR3 in DNA: TGTGCCAGCAGCCAAGTAGAGAAGAATGAGCAGTTCTTC.

This clonotype turned up a few times. This chain uses TRBV18 with TRBJ2-3; D is ambiguous. With 2 bases removed from V and 6 bases from J, the gap between germline ends came to 9 bases. Germline V gene lookup returns CDR1 KGHSH and CDR2 LQKENI. This CDR3 spans 13 amino acids. The CDR3 DNA reads as TGTGCCAGCTCACCAGGCCGATCGGATACGCAGTATTTT. Its translation: CASSPGRSDTQYF.

In this sample, this clonotype turned up a few times. This chain joins TRBV29-1 and TRBJ1-1, with D unclear. This CDR3 contains 11 residues. V lost 0 bases and J 5 bases, leaving 4 bases between the germline ends. Germline values: CDR1 SQVTM, CDR2 ANQGSEA. The CDR3 DNA sequence: TGCAGCGTTGAAGAGCCAACTGAAGCTTTCTTT. Translation: CSVEEPTEAFF.

The chain recombines TRBV6-5 with TRBJ2-5, with 15 bases matching TRBD2. J was trimmed by 5 bases and V by 4 bases; bases with no gene match: 8. CDR3 length equals 17 residues. Germline V gene data show CDR1 as MNHEY and CDR2 as SVGAGI. The chain's CDR3 is CASSSGTSGRRGETQYF. DNA for the CDR3: TGTGCCAGCAGTTCCGGGACTAGCGGGAGGAGGGGGGAGACCCAGTACTTC.

This clonotype showed up just a few times. The chain recombines TRBV7-8 with TRBJ2-7; 9 bases are shared with TRBD2. Germline V lookup: CDR1 SGHVS, CDR2 FQNEAQ. V shed 5 bases and J 5 bases; nucleotides not matched to a gene: 10. This CDR3 comprises 15 residues. Here the CDR3 DNA reads TGTGCCAGCAGCGCCGAGGGACTAGCATTGCACGAGCAGTACTTC. Translating gives CASSAEGLALHEQYF.

This clonotype showed up just once. CDR3 in DNA: TGTGCCAGCGGGGGCACCTCGAACACTGAAGCTTTCTTT. Residues: CASGGTSNTEAFF. The chain links TRBV5-4 to TRBJ1-1; the D gene is possibly TRBD1 (6 bases). CDR3 length: 13 residues. Germline-derived CDR1 and CDR2 are SGHNT and YYREEE (reference sequence). Between the trimmed V and J ends, which lost 7 bases and 1 base, there was a span of 11 bases.

This chain joins TRBV20-1 and TRBJ1-5, with 9 bases that match TRBD1. The CDR3 sequence is 15 residues long. V shed 6 bases and J 2 bases; nucleotides not matched to a gene: 8. CDR1 and CDR2 from the germline V gene are DFQATT and SNEGSKA (reference sequence). The CDR3 spells CSAKTGGVGNQPQHF. CDR3 coding DNA: TGCAGTGCCAAGACAGGGGGAGTTGGCAATCAGCCCCAGCATTTT.

This clonotype was seen more than once but under ten times. V and J are TRBV6-2 or TRBV6-3 and TRBJ2-3, with no clear D. The length of the CDR3 is 14 residues. Trimming took 6 bases from V and 1 from J, leaving 11 bases between them. Germline V gene sequence: CDR1 MNHEY, CDR2 SVGEGT. The CDR3 sequence: CASSHDQGTDTQYF. DNA for the CDR3: TGTGCCAGCAGCCACGACCAGGGCACAGATACGCAGTATTTT.

The chain uses TRBV7-8 and TRBJ1-5, with D possibly being TRBD1 (6 bases). The CDR3 contains 15 residues. Germline V gene lookup returns CDR1 SGHVS and CDR2 FQNEAQ. V gave up 1 base and J gave up 3 bases, with 10 bases separating them. The CDR3 DNA is TGTGCCAGCAGCTTAGACAGGGTCCCCAATCAGCCCCAGCATTTT. This translates into CASSLDRVPNQPQHF.

The V and J genes are TRBV29-1 and TRBJ1-1, with 8 bases that match TRBD1. Germline-derived CDR1 and CDR2 are SQVTM and ANQGSEA. The CDR3 runs to 14 residues. J was trimmed by 2 bases and V by 5 bases; bases with no gene match: 7. CDR3 loop: CSVTVTGVNTEAFF. The CDR3 DNA is TGCAGCGTTACTGTGACAGGGGTTAACACTGAAGCTTTCTTT.

This clonotype was seen only a few times. Here the CDR3 DNA reads TGCAGTGCTATTCAGCGCGACCTGGGGCTAGCGGAAGAGACCCAGTACTTC. Protein: CSAIQRDLGLAEETQYF. The V call is TRBV20-1, the J call TRBJ2-5; TRBD2 matches 7 bases. There are 17 residues in the CDR3. Germline V CDR1 and CDR2: DFQATT, SNEGSKA (reference sequence). With V trimmed by 4 bases and J by 3 bases, 17 bases remained unmatched.

The chain couples TRBV10-3 to TRBJ2-1; tentative D call: TRBD1 (6 bases). The V and J ends lost 6 bases and 7 bases respectively, with 16 bases between them. This CDR3 region has 14 residues. Germline V gives CDR1 ENHRY, CDR2 SYGVKD. The CDR3 DNA follows: TGTGCCATCAGCGTTGACAGGATTAGTAATGAGCAGTTCTTC. Residues: CAISVDRISNEQFF.

The CDR3 spells CASSPFTGGGTGELFF. CDR3 coding DNA: TGTGCCAGCAGCCCGTTTACTGGGGGGGGGACCGGGGAGCTGTTTTTT. The chain joins TRBV9 to TRBJ2-2; 7 bases agree with TRBD2. CDR3 length: 16 amino acids. V trimming: 4 bases; J trimming: 5 bases; junction bases outside the gene matches: 11. CDR1 SGDLS and CDR2 YYNGEE come from the germline V gene.

This chain connects TRBV9 to TRBJ2-3; D might be TRBD1 (5 bases). The V end lost 0 bases, the J end lost 4 bases, and 12 bases lay between the germline ends. The CDR3 has 15 amino acids. Germline V CDR1 and CDR2: SGDLS, YYNGEE. CDR3 sequence (DNA): TGTGCCAGCAGCGTAGAAGGGGCCGAGGCAGATACGCAGTATTTT. Translation gives CASSVEGAEADTQYF.

The chain uses TRBV6-2 or TRBV6-3 and TRBJ1-5; D gene ambiguous. The CDR3 is made up of 14 amino acids. Looked up from germline, CDR1 is MNHEY and CDR2 is SVGEGT. Trimming left V 8 bases short and J 0 bases short, with 11 bases between. CDR3 sequence: CASGTDFSNQPQHF. CDR3 nucleotides: TGTGCCAGCGGAACGGATTTTAGCAATCAGCCCCAGCATTTT.

This clonotype was recorded a few times. The chain has TRBV14 and TRBJ2-7; D is perhaps TRBD2 (7 bases). Trimming shortened V by 4 bases and J by 6 bases, and 19 bases separated the two germline ends. This CDR3 spans 15 amino acids. Germline V CDR1 and CDR2: SGHDN, FVKESK. CDR3: CASSPTSGEGVEQYF. Here the CDR3 DNA reads TGTGCCAGCAGCCCAACCTCAGGGGAGGGCGTCGAGCAGTACTTC. The full variable domain, rest sourced from reference TRBV14 and TRBJ2-7, is EAGVTQFPSHSVIEKGQTVTLRCDPISGHDNLYWYRRVMGKEIKFLLHFVKESKQDESGMPNNRFLAERTGGTYSTLKVQPAELEDSGVYFCASSPTSGEGVEQYFGPGTRLTVT.

This chain links TRBV12-3 or TRBV12-4 with TRBJ2-7; D gene unclear. The germline V and J ends were trimmed by 4 bases and 3 bases, with 4 bases remaining between them. The CDR3 is 11 amino acids. The CDR3 DNA reads as TGTGCCAGCAGTTCGTGCTACGAGCAGTACGTC. Protein: CASSSCYEQYV.

This chain uses TRBV7-2 with TRBJ1-6; D uncertain. The CDR3 consists of 15 residues. The V end lost 1 base, the J end lost 10 bases, and 14 bases lay between the germline ends. CDR1 is SGHTA and CDR2 is FQGNSA in the germline V gene. Here the CDR3 reads CASSLVREMRSPLHF. The CDR3 DNA sequence: TGTGCCAGCAGCTTAGTGCGGGAAATGAGGTCACCCCTCCACTTT.